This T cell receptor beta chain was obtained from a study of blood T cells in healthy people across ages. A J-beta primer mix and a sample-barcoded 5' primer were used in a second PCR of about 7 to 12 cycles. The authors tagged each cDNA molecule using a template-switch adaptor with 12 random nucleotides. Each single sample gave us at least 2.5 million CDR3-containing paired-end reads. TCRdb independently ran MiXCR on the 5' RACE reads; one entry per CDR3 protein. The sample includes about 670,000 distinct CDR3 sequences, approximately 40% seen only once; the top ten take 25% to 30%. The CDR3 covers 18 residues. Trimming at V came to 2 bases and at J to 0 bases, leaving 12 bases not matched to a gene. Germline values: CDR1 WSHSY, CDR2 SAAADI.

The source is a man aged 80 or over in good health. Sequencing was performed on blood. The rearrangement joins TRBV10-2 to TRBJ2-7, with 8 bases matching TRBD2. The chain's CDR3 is CASSEPRAGVGLSYEQYF. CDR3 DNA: TGCGCCAGCAGTGAGCCTCGAGCGGGAGTGGGTCTCTCCTACGAGCAGTACTTC.